This T cell receptor (beta chain) was profiled in a study of OX40 agonist ivuxolimab in advanced cancers. Here immunoSEQ multiplex PCR was the method, and the copy in TCRdb shows in-frame clones only, minus some. The table shows 90,000 or so clones, with about 91% occurring only once. This clone has only a few counts. Relative to the germline gene, one junction end is altered; a read error may explain this. Specimen: CD4+ or CD8+ T cells sorted from blood, collected in a trial of the OX40 agonist ivuxolimab. The sequence came from an adult with an advanced solid tumor such as melanoma, head and neck, liver or kidney cancer.

In DNA, the CDR3 is TGCGCCAGCAGCCGTTTGTTAGCCGGCGAGCTGTTTTTT. This gives the protein CASSRLLAGELFF. The chain links TRBV4-1 to TRBJ2-2; D is ambiguous. Germline V gene data show CDR1 as MGHRA and CDR2 as YSYEKL. This CDR3 has 13 amino acids.